This TCR beta chain was sequenced during a study of OX40 agonist ivuxolimab in advanced cancers. At the level of the study: Three patients, one with hepatocellular carcinoma and two with cutaneous melanoma, responded partially. Broader study findings: Individuals who were partial responders at 0.1-3.0 mg/kg had clonal expansion that ranked among the lowest. In the 0.1 to 3.0 mg/kg range, CD4+ and CD8+ blood T cells had expanded clonally by week 6.

Clones were read by immunoSEQ multiplex PCR, and TCRdb kept only the in-frame ones, dropping some. The sample shows 50,000 to 65,000 clones, over 75% of them seen only once. Between the trimmed V and J ends, which lost 3 bases and 7 bases, there was a span of 13 bases. The CDR3 covers 14 residues. The germline CDR1 and CDR2 sequences are KGHSH and LQKENI. Baseline, cycle 4 day 1, and cycle 7 day 1 were the blood sampling points. On this clone itself: Antigen specificity is unknown.

The rearrangement uses TRBV18 and TRBJ2-1; D is perhaps TRBD1 (6 bases). This receptor was identified in an adult with an advanced solid tumor such as melanoma, head and neck, liver or kidney cancer. The sample in question was CD4+ or CD8+ T cells sorted from blood, obtained in a trial of the OX40 agonist ivuxolimab. The CDR3, as DNA: TGTGCCAGCTCACCCGGGCCAGGGGCTAATGAGCAGTTCTTC. Its translation: CASSPGPGANEQFF.